A selection of T cell receptor beta chains follows, all from one sample in a study of T cell repertoires in cytomegalovirus infection. TCRdb re-called the reads through MiXCR, storing one row per CDR3 protein. This sample has around 330,000 distinct CDR3 sequences, with roughly 16% found just once. The sequenced sample was PBMCs. The receptors come from a human donor in good health (CMV status not recorded). Some clones in this sample may be carry-over from other donors' samples. CDR3s include the opening cysteine and the closing phenylalanine or tryptophan. Fields, in order: CDR3 DNA, CDR3 protein, V gene, D gene, clone size, J gene. D genes are given only for firm matches. Size tells how often a clone was seen (once, few, many) or the class of an expanded clone, and some rows leave it out.

CDR3nt: TGTGCCAGCAGCGCCCTAGACAGGGGGCGCAGCACTGAAGCTTTCTTT
CDR3aa: CASSALDRGRSTEAFF
v_gene: TRBV9
d_gene: TRBD1
abundance: once
j_gene: TRBJ1-1

CDR3nt: TGCAGTGCTAGGGGGGTTAATGAAAAACTGTTTTTT
CDR3aa: CSARGVNEKLFF
v_gene: TRBV20-1
d_gene: -
abundance: -
j_gene: TRBJ1-4

CDR3nt: TGTGCCAGCAGTTACTCAAAGGGACAGGTGGGAGTCCACGAGCAGTACTTC
CDR3aa: CASSYSKGQVGVHEQYF
v_gene: TRBV6-6
d_gene: TRBD1
abundance: many
j_gene: TRBJ2-7

CDR3nt: TGTGCCAGCAGCTTAGGTGGACAGGGGGCGAACTATGGCTACACCTTC
CDR3aa: CASSLGGQGANYGYTF
v_gene: TRBV7-2
d_gene: TRBD1
abundance: many
j_gene: TRBJ1-2

CDR3nt: TGTGCCAGCAGTGCTGCCGGGACAGGGGTAGAGACCCAGTACTTC
CDR3aa: CASSAAGTGVETQYF
v_gene: TRBV6-5
d_gene: TRBD1
abundance: few
j_gene: TRBJ2-5

CDR3nt: TGTGCCAGCAGCTTAGATGTGAGCAATGAGCAGTTCTTC
CDR3aa: CASSLDVSNEQFF
v_gene: TRBV7-2
d_gene: -
abundance: many
j_gene: TRBJ2-1

CDR3nt: TGTGCCAGCAGCTTACAGGACAGTTATAATTCACCCCTCCACTTT
CDR3aa: CASSLQDSYNSPLHF
v_gene: TRBV7-9
d_gene: -
abundance: many
j_gene: TRBJ1-6

CDR3nt: TGCGCCAGCAGCTTGGTCGTGACAGCGAACACTGAAGCTTTCTTT
CDR3aa: CASSLVVTANTEAFF
v_gene: TRBV5-1
d_gene: -
abundance: few
j_gene: TRBJ1-1

CDR3nt: TGCAGCGTTGGGGACAGAAATCAGCCCCAGCATTTT
CDR3aa: CSVGDRNQPQHF
v_gene: TRBV29-1
d_gene: TRBD1
abundance: -
j_gene: TRBJ1-5

CDR3nt: TGCGCCAGCAGCGGGGAGACAGGGACCTATGAAGCTTTCTTT
CDR3aa: CASSGETGTYEAFF
v_gene: TRBV5-1
d_gene: TRBD1
abundance: -
j_gene: TRBJ1-1

CDR3nt: TGCAGTGCTAGATCAAGAGGACTAGCGGGGGATACGCAGTATTTT
CDR3aa: CSARSRGLAGDTQYF
v_gene: TRBV20-1
d_gene: TRBD2
abundance: -
j_gene: TRBJ2-3

CDR3nt: TGTGCCACTGGAAGTCGGACTAGCGGGATAGACAATGAGCAGTTCTTC
CDR3aa: CATGSRTSGIDNEQFF
v_gene: TRBV19
d_gene: TRBD2
abundance: few
j_gene: TRBJ2-1

CDR3nt: TGTGCCAGCACCCTAACGGGGGATTACAATGAGCAGTTCTTC
CDR3aa: CASTLTGDYNEQFF
v_gene: TRBV6-1
d_gene: -
abundance: many
j_gene: TRBJ2-1

CDR3nt: TGTGCCAGCAGCTTGGACTGGAACTCCTACAATGAGCAGTTCTTC
CDR3aa: CASSLDWNSYNEQFF
v_gene: TRBV11-3
d_gene: -
abundance: -
j_gene: TRBJ2-1

CDR3nt: TGTGCCAGCAGTGGGGCGACAGTCAATCAGCCCCAGCATTTT
CDR3aa: CASSGATVNQPQHF
v_gene: TRBV12-3/TRBV12-4
d_gene: -
abundance: -
j_gene: TRBJ1-5

CDR3nt: TGCGCCAGCTCAAAGGGGCCCAGGGACCACACTGAAGCTTTCTTT
CDR3aa: CASSKGPRDHTEAFF
v_gene: TRBV4-1
d_gene: -
abundance: -
j_gene: TRBJ1-1

CDR3nt: TGTGCCAGTAGCCCCGGGACGGCACAAGAGACCCAGTACTTC
CDR3aa: CASSPGTAQETQYF
v_gene: TRBV19
d_gene: -
abundance: many
j_gene: TRBJ2-5

CDR3nt: TGTGCCAGCAGCCCCTGGACAGGGGACACAGATACGCAGTATTTT
CDR3aa: CASSPWTGDTDTQYF
v_gene: TRBV5-4
d_gene: TRBD1
abundance: many
j_gene: TRBJ2-3

CDR3nt: TGTGCCAGCAGTTATCGACAGGGGATTCGTTCACCCCTCCACTTT
CDR3aa: CASSYRQGIRSPLHF
v_gene: TRBV28
d_gene: TRBD1
abundance: -
j_gene: TRBJ1-6

CDR3nt: TGCAGTGCGGGGACAGGGGGCGCCCCCTGGGACACTGAAGCTTTCTTT
CDR3aa: CSAGTGGAPWDTEAFF
v_gene: TRBV20-1
d_gene: TRBD1
abundance: -
j_gene: TRBJ1-1

CDR3nt: TGCAGTGCTAGAATTCTTTACAGGGAAGAGGCTTTCTTT
CDR3aa: CSARILYREEAFF
v_gene: TRBV20-1
d_gene: -
abundance: -
j_gene: TRBJ1-1

CDR3nt: TGTGCCAGCAGTGAAGGACTAGCGATGCTTTGGGAGCAGTACTTC
CDR3aa: CASSEGLAMLWEQYF
v_gene: TRBV6-1
d_gene: TRBD2
abundance: -
j_gene: TRBJ2-7

CDR3nt: TGTGCCAGCAGCTTAGGGCGGGGAGAAGATACGCAGTATTTT
CDR3aa: CASSLGRGEDTQYF
v_gene: TRBV7-9
d_gene: -
abundance: many
j_gene: TRBJ2-3

CDR3nt: TGTGCCAGCAGCCGAAGCAAGGGTCCTGTTAACTATGGCTACACCTTC
CDR3aa: CASSRSKGPVNYGYTF
v_gene: TRBV7-6
d_gene: -
abundance: -
j_gene: TRBJ1-2

CDR3nt: TGTGCCAGCAGCTTATGGGGGGACGGGGCCTACGAGCAGTACTTC
CDR3aa: CASSLWGDGAYEQYF
v_gene: TRBV7-9
d_gene: -
abundance: few
j_gene: TRBJ2-7

CDR3nt: TGCGCCAGCAGCCAAGACAGTGCAACTCTTAAATCGGGAAACACCATATATTTT
CDR3aa: CASSQDSATLKSGNTIYF
v_gene: TRBV4-3
d_gene: -
abundance: few
j_gene: TRBJ1-3

CDR3nt: TGTGCCAGCAGACTCGAGACTAGCGGGCTATACTTC
CDR3aa: CASRLETSGLYF
v_gene: TRBV6-6
d_gene: TRBD2
abundance: few
j_gene: TRBJ2-5

CDR3nt: TGTGCCAGCAGGTCGAAGAACACCGGGGAGCTGTTTTTT
CDR3aa: CASRSKNTGELFF
v_gene: TRBV27
d_gene: -
abundance: few
j_gene: TRBJ2-2

CDR3nt: TGCAGTGCTAATCCCGACATAAACAATGAGCAGTTCTTC
CDR3aa: CSANPDINNEQFF
v_gene: TRBV20-1
d_gene: -
abundance: few
j_gene: TRBJ2-1

CDR3nt: TGTGCCAGCAGTCTTTTACCACGGAACACTGAAGCTTTCTTT
CDR3aa: CASSLLPRNTEAFF
v_gene: TRBV6-5
d_gene: -
abundance: few
j_gene: TRBJ1-1

CDR3nt: TGTGCCGGCTCACCGTCAGACAATCAGCCCCAGCATTTT
CDR3aa: CAGSPSDNQPQHF
v_gene: TRBV18
d_gene: -
abundance: -
j_gene: TRBJ1-5

CDR3nt: TGTGCCAGCAGCTTAGGGCCGGCTACCGGGGAGCTGTTTTTT
CDR3aa: CASSLGPATGELFF
v_gene: TRBV7-2
d_gene: -
abundance: many
j_gene: TRBJ2-2

CDR3nt: TGTGCCAGCAGCGAACAGGGGGCCTTGGAGACCCAGTACTTC
CDR3aa: CASSEQGALETQYF
v_gene: TRBV7-2
d_gene: TRBD1
abundance: many
j_gene: TRBJ2-5

CDR3nt: TGTGCCAGCACCCTGGAGCGGGGGCTTTACACTGAAGCTTTCTTT
CDR3aa: CASTLERGLYTEAFF
v_gene: TRBV6-2/TRBV6-3
d_gene: -
abundance: -
j_gene: TRBJ1-1

CDR3nt: TGCAGTGCTAGAGATGGCAGGGTTGGAAATTCACCCCTCCACTTT
CDR3aa: CSARDGRVGNSPLHF
v_gene: TRBV20-1
d_gene: -
abundance: -
j_gene: TRBJ1-6

CDR3nt: TGTGCCAGCAGCTTTGACAGGGGGAACACTGAAGCTTTCTTT
CDR3aa: CASSFDRGNTEAFF
v_gene: TRBV7-2
d_gene: TRBD1
abundance: many
j_gene: TRBJ1-1

CDR3nt: TGTGCCAGCAGTTACGCCCCCGGACGGGGATACTATGGCTACACCTTC
CDR3aa: CASSYAPGRGYYGYTF
v_gene: TRBV6-5
d_gene: -
abundance: many
j_gene: TRBJ1-2

CDR3nt: TGCAGTGCCCAGGGGGGGGTGAACACTGAAGCTTTCTTT
CDR3aa: CSAQGGVNTEAFF
v_gene: TRBV20-1
d_gene: TRBD1
abundance: -
j_gene: TRBJ1-1

CDR3nt: TGCAGTGTTCCGGACAGGGTGCGCGAGCAGTACTTC
CDR3aa: CSVPDRVREQYF
v_gene: TRBV20-1
d_gene: TRBD1
abundance: few
j_gene: TRBJ2-7

CDR3nt: TGCGCCAGCAGCCAACCCTATTCCCCTAATGGCTACACCTTC
CDR3aa: CASSQPYSPNGYTF
v_gene: TRBV4-1
d_gene: -
abundance: -
j_gene: TRBJ1-2

CDR3nt: TGCAGTGGGGAGCGCTCAAACACCGGGGAGCTGTTTTTT
CDR3aa: CSGERSNTGELFF
v_gene: TRBV20-1
d_gene: -
abundance: few
j_gene: TRBJ2-2

CDR3nt: TGTGCCATCTCAGAGTCCCGGACAGGGCGCGGCGGGGAGCTGTTTTTT
CDR3aa: CAISESRTGRGGELFF
v_gene: TRBV10-3
d_gene: TRBD1
abundance: -
j_gene: TRBJ2-2

CDR3nt: TGTGCCAGCAGCTCCGGGTTCGGGGGCGAGACCCAGTACTTC
CDR3aa: CASSSGFGGETQYF
v_gene: TRBV5-5
d_gene: -
abundance: few
j_gene: TRBJ2-5

CDR3nt: TGCAGTGCTAGGTCATTCTCGCTCACAGATACGCAGTATTTT
CDR3aa: CSARSFSLTDTQYF
v_gene: TRBV20-1
d_gene: -
abundance: many
j_gene: TRBJ2-3

CDR3nt: TGCAGTGCCTTCGGTGAGAGCTCCTACGAGCAGTACTTC
CDR3aa: CSAFGESSYEQYF
v_gene: TRBV20-1
d_gene: -
abundance: -
j_gene: TRBJ2-7

CDR3nt: TGTGCCAGCAGCTTGGGGCTAGCGGGGCTCCAAGAGACCCAGTACTTC
CDR3aa: CASSLGLAGLQETQYF
v_gene: TRBV5-8
d_gene: TRBD2
abundance: few
j_gene: TRBJ2-5

CDR3nt: TGCAGTGCTAGGCCATCCGTCCTCTATGGCTACACCTTC
CDR3aa: CSARPSVLYGYTF
v_gene: TRBV20-1
d_gene: -
abundance: -
j_gene: TRBJ1-2

CDR3nt: TGTGCCAGCAGTTCCCCGACAAGATTGCAGTTCTTC
CDR3aa: CASSSPTRLQFF
v_gene: TRBV6-5
d_gene: -
abundance: few
j_gene: TRBJ2-1